These T cell receptor beta chains were read from a single sample in a study of control samples from healthy donors and cancer patients. This table comes from immunoSEQ multiplex PCR, and its TCRdb copy is limited to in-frame clones, with some not included. The sample has 130,000 to 150,000 clones; 75% to 95% are singletons. Sequencing used blood. These receptors were obtained from a man aged 25 to 40 in good health. CDR3s leave out the opening cysteine and the closing phenylalanine or tryptophan. Fields, in order: V gene, clone size, J gene, CDR3 protein. A row's size may be missing; if present it is once, few, many or a size class.

V: TRBV5-1
size: once
J: TRBJ2-5
CDR3: ASSLAQGLQETQY

V: TRBV6-6
size: .
J: TRBJ2-7
CDR3: ASSYSKRSYEQY

V: TRBV11-2
size: .
J: TRBJ2-7
CDR3: ASTPWGTHYEQY

V: TRBV6-5
size: .
J: TRBJ2-1
CDR3: ASSPRTGLYNEQF

V: TRBV5-4
size: .
J: TRBJ1-2
CDR3: ASSRAGVVQADGYT

V: TRBV29-1
size: .
J: TRBJ2-3
CDR3: SVDSIRSTDTQY

V: TRBV5-5
size: .
J: TRBJ2-7
CDR3: ASSLRWPAYEQY

V: TRBV2
size: .
J: TRBJ2-7
CDR3: ASGDGNLEQY

V: TRBV27
size: .
J: TRBJ2-7
CDR3: ASSPRGPSSYEQY

V: TRBV27
size: .
J: TRBJ2-7
CDR3: ASSFGYEQY

V: TRBV10-1
size: .
J: TRBJ2-1
CDR3: ASSELGQSGEQF

V: TRBV29-1
size: once
J: TRBJ2-5
CDR3: SVGTSQETQY

V: TRBV7-7
size: .
J: TRBJ2-1
CDR3: ASSPGQGSYNEQF